What follows are 27 T cell receptor beta chains derived from one specimen sequenced in a study of tumor and adjacent non-tumor tissue in lung cancer. The template was RNA from unsorted bulk tissue. A modified ARM-PCR protocol with three rounds of nested PCR amplified TCRbeta. Each CDR3 protein is one row after TCRdb ran MiXCR on the multiplex PCR reads. Among 60,000 to 95,000 distinct CDR3 sequences listed, around 74% were seen once. The sequencing input was lung tumor tissue. These receptors all stem from a woman aged 50 to 65 with non-small cell lung cancer.

Details on this clonotype: The junction shows a germline mismatch at one end, possibly a read error. This chain joins TRBV12-3 or TRBV12-4 and TRBJ1-5; 9 nucleotides match TRBD1. The CDR3 is 14 amino acids. This chain's CDR3 is CASSPTGGNQSQHF. CDR3 bases: TGTGCCAGCAGTCCTACAGGGGGCAATCAGTCCCAGCATTTT.

Remarks on this clonotype: One end of the junction does not line up with germline, which may come from a read error. For the CDR3, the DNA is TGCAGCGTCCGACAGGGGGACAAGCAGTATTTC. Its protein is CSVRQGDKQYF. This chain joins TRBV29-1 and TRBJ2-7; 9 positions match TRBD1. The germline gives CDR1 SQVTM, CDR2 ANQGSEA. CDR3 length: 11 amino acids.

This clonotype was detected once. A read error is possible here, since a much larger clone lies one base away. This chain connects TRBV28 to TRBJ1-5; D unresolved. The ends were cut back, 5 bases at V and 1 base at J, with 15 bases in the middle. The CDR3 sequence is 16 residues long. Germline CDR1 and CDR2: MDHEN and SYDVKM. CDR3 coding DNA: TGTGCCAGCAGTCCCCGGGGTAGTGGCAGCAATCAGCCCCAGCATTTT. This gives the protein CASSPRGSGSNQPQHF.

In its sample, this clonotype was seen once. This chain links TRBV6-1 with TRBJ2-7; D uncertain. The germline CDR1 and CDR2 sequences are MNHNS and SASEGT. The CDR3 runs 12 residues. CDR3 amino acids: CVGSTVLGQQYF. CDR3 nucleotides: TGTGTCGGCAGTACTGTCCTCGGGCAGCAGTACTTC.

As to this clonotype: One end of the junction does not line up with germline, which may come from a read error. The V call is TRBV5-1, the J call TRBJ2-5; D is tentatively TRBD1 or TRBD2 (5 bases each). This CDR3 has 15 amino acids. Germline CDR1 reads SGHRS; CDR2 reads YFSETQ. The CDR3: CAGSLVPGPRETQYF. DNA of the CDR3: TGCGCCGGCAGCTTGGTGCCGGGGCCGCGAGAGACCCAGTACTTC.

Concerning this clonotype itself: The CDR3 carries no conserved terminal phenylalanine or tryptophan, so it likely arises from a read error. J is TRBJ1-2 and V is TRBV6-6; weak D call: TRBD1 (6 bases). CDR3 length: 13 amino acids. The V gene's germline CDR1 is MNHNY and CDR2 SVGAGI (reference sequence). CDR3 in DNA: TGTGCAGGATCCCCAGGACAGAACTATGGCTACACCCTC. It translates to CAGSPGQNYGYTL.

This clonotype was seen just once. Relative to the germline gene, one junction end is altered; a read error may explain this. The chain combines TRBV4-1 with TRBJ2-1; D gene uncertain. The CDR3 spans 15 residues. In germline, CDR1 is MGHRA, CDR2 YSYEKL. CDR3 coding DNA: TGCTCCAGCAGCGTGAAGTTGGACCTGGCCAATGAGCAGTTCTTC. Protein: CSSSVKLDLANEQFF.

The chain links TRBV6-4 to TRBJ2-1; TRBD1 might be the D (6 bases). V shed 2 bases and J shed 3 bases, with 17 bases lying between them. CDR3 length: 17 amino acids. CDR1 is MRHNA and CDR2 is SNTAGT in the germline V gene. CDR3 sequence (DNA): TGTGCCAGCAGTGACCAAAATCTAGCAGGGGACTACAATGAGCAGTTCTTC. Its translation is CASSDQNLAGDYNEQFF.

Remarks on this clonotype: At one boundary the junction diverges from the germline segment, which might be a read error. V usage is TRBV4-1 and J usage is TRBJ1-1; 7 bases are shared with TRBD1. The germline CDR1 and CDR2 sequences are MGHRA and YSYEKL. CDR3 size: 13 residues. This chain's CDR3 is CASNQVAGTAPFF. CDR3 bases: TGCGCCAGCAACCAAGTCGCCGGGACAGCTCCTTTCTTT.

Turning to this clonotype: At one of its ends the junction is not consistent with the germline gene, which may arise from a read error. This chain connects TRBV6-1 to TRBJ1-1, with 8 positions matching TRBD1. CDR3 size: 16 residues. Per the germline V gene, CDR1 is MNHNS and CDR2 is SASEGT. The CDR3 sequence is CASREAPGTGSTDAFF. Here the CDR3 DNA reads TGTGCCAGCAGAGAGGCCCCCGGGACAGGAAGCACTGATGCTTTCTTT.

This clonotype appeared a few times. The rearrangement links TRBV7-9 to TRBJ1-2; tentatively, D is TRBD1 (5 bases). CDR1 and CDR2 (germline): SEHNR, FQNEAQ (reference sequence). The CDR3 is 13 residues long. Trimming removed 2 bases at V and 7 bases at J, with 11 bases between. CDR3 bases: TGTGCCAGCAGCTTATCGCAGGGAGGTGGCTACACCTTC. Translating it yields CASSLSQGGGYTF.

As concerns this clonotype: One end of the junction fails to match germline, which may point to a read error. V usage is TRBV6-4 and J usage is TRBJ2-2; TRBD1 aligns across 9 bases. Germline lookup yields CDR1 MRHNA and CDR2 SNTAGT. CDR3 size: 14 residues. The CDR3 coding sequence is TGTGTCAGCAGACAGGGGGACGACACCGGGGAGCTATTTTTT. It yields the protein CVSRQGDDTGELFF.

For this clonotype: At one end the junction does not follow the germline gene, possibly because of a read error. The chain has TRBV11-2 and TRBJ2-2, with 9 nucleotides matching TRBD2. Germline V gives CDR1 SGHAT, CDR2 FQNNGV. The CDR3 is 15 amino acids. CDR3 in DNA: TGTGCCAGTAGCTTGGGCGGGAGGGTCACCGGGGAGCTGTTTTTT. Encoded protein: CASSLGGRVTGELFF.

As to this clonotype: With a much larger clone just one base away, this may be a read error. This sequence joins TRBV13 and TRBJ2-3; D not resolved. CDR1 is PRHDT and CDR2 is FYEKMQ in the germline V gene (reference sequence). The length of the CDR3 is 13 residues. The V end lost 2 bases, the J end lost 6 bases, and 9 bases lay between the germline ends. CDR3 residues: CASSLSVVDTQYF. CDR3 nucleotides: TGTGCCAGCAGCTTATCGGTTGTGGATACGCAGTATTTT. Complete variable domain (other parts from reference TRBV13 and TRBJ2-3): AAGVIQSPRHLIKEKRETATLKCYPIPRHDTVYWYQQGPGQDPQFLISFYEKMQSDKGSIPDRFSAQQFSDYHSELNMSSLELGDSALYFCASSLSVVDTQYFGPGTRLTVL.

Regarding this clonotype: Germline is not matched at one junction end, which may reflect a read error. The genes are TRBV5-5 and TRBJ1-3; D call uncertain. Germline V CDR1 and CDR2: SGHKS, YYEKEE (reference sequence). There are 16 residues in the CDR3. DNA for the CDR3: TGTGCCAGCAGCCTCTCAGTAGGTCGGGCCGGAAACACCATATGTTTT. Its translation is CASSLSVGRAGNTICF.

This clonotype was detected many times. The chain uses TRBV28 and TRBJ1-2; a possible D gene is TRBD1 (6 bases). Trimming left V 3 bases short and J 8 bases short, with 16 bases between. This CDR3 is 14 amino acids long. CDR1 is MDHEN, CDR2 SYDVKM, per germline. The CDR3 region has the DNA TGTGCCAGCAGTTTCAGCAGGGGAGGACGCGGCTACACCTTC. The encoded protein is CASSFSRGGRGYTF.

Notes on this clonotype: One end of the junction is discordant with germline, which a read error may explain. This chain connects TRBV7-9 to TRBJ2-3; D not resolved. This CDR3 region has 13 residues. Per the germline V gene, CDR1 is SEHNR and CDR2 is FQNEAQ (reference sequence). CDR3 region: CTSSLGNTDTQYF. The CDR3 DNA reads TGTACCAGCAGCCTGGGTAACACAGATACGCAGTATTTT.

Notes on this clonotype: The junction shows a germline mismatch at one end, possibly a read error. The gene calls are TRBV29-1 and TRBJ1-1; D may be TRBD1 (5 bases). Germline CDR1 is SQVTM and CDR2 is ANQGSEA. The CDR3 is made up of 11 amino acids. CDR3 bases: TGCAGCGTCGCGGGGGTCGGTGAAGCTTGCTTT. Amino acids: CSVAGVGEACF.

On this clonotype: The germline gene is not matched at one end of the junction; a read error may be the cause. The V and J genes are TRBV29-1 and TRBJ2-2; D is possibly TRBD2 (6 bases). The CDR3 runs 14 residues. CDR1 is SQVTM, CDR2 ANQGSEA, per germline. CDR3 loop: CSAAAGSNTGELFF. CDR3 DNA: TGCAGCGCCGCAGCGGGTTCGAACACCGGGGAGTTGTTTTTT.

This clonotype was seen only a few times. This sequence may be a read error, since a much larger clone differs from it by one base. The chain is built from TRBV28 and TRBJ1-5; no definite D call. This CDR3 region has 14 residues. Germline loops: CDR1 MDHEN, CDR2 SYDVKM. This CDR3 reads CVSRHSPDNQPQHF. In nucleotides, the CDR3 is TGTGTCAGCAGACACTCCCCTGACAATCAGCCCCAGCATTTT.

Concerning this clonotype itself: This may be a read error, as it is one base from a much larger clone. The chain is built from TRBV20-1 and TRBJ2-3; tentative D call: TRBD1 (5 bases). V lost 4 bases, J lost 4 bases, and 18 bases lay in between. The CDR3 runs to 15 residues. Germline V gives CDR1 DFQATT, CDR2 SNEGSKA (reference sequence). The CDR3 sequence: CSAKDLGRDADTQYF. The CDR3 bases are TGCAGTGCTAAAGATCTTGGCAGGGATGCAGATACGCAGTATTTT.

Notes on this clonotype: The germline gene is not matched at one end of the junction; a read error may be the cause. The rearrangement links TRBV5-4 to TRBJ2-5; 7 bases map to TRBD2. This CDR3 comprises 15 residues. Germline V gives CDR1 SGHNT, CDR2 YYREEE (reference sequence). The DNA of the CDR3 is TGTGCCAGCAGCTTCGGACCAGCGGGGCAAGAGGCCCAGTACTTC. Residues: CASSFGPAGQEAQYF.

In the case of this clonotype: A much larger clone lies one base from this, so it may be a read error. The chain links TRBV20-1 to TRBJ1-5; 9 nucleotides agree with TRBD1. Germline CDR1 and CDR2: DFQATT and SNEGSKA (reference sequence). This CDR3 is built from 13 residues. CDR3 DNA sequence: TGCGGTGCTAGGGGGACAGGGTATCAGCCCCAGCATTTT. It is translated as CGARGTGYQPQHF.

Turning to this clonotype: Being one base from a much bigger clone, this may be a read error. The J gene is TRBJ2-2, the V gene TRBV25-1; no firm D call. This CDR3 has 11 amino acids. Germline assignment: CDR1 MGHDK and CDR2 SYGVNS. DNA of the CDR3: TGTGCCAGCAGAGACACCCGGGAGCTGTTTTTT. Its protein product is CASRDTRELFF.

V is TRBV4-2 and J is TRBJ1-5; D remains ambiguous. CDR3 length: 15 residues. Per germline, CDR1 LGHNA and CDR2 YNFKEQ. The CDR3 DNA follows: TGTGTCAACAGCCAAGTCCAGGACGGCAATCAGCCCCAGCATTTT. Amino acids: CVNSQVQDGNQPQHF.

Concerning this clonotype itself: A junction boundary mismatches the germline segment, possibly from a read error. V gene TRBV11-3 combines with J gene TRBJ2-2; 11 nucleotides line up with TRBD2. There are 14 residues in the CDR3. CDR1 is SGHNT, CDR2 YENEEA, per germline. The CDR3: CTSSLAGGTGELYF. CDR3 in DNA: TGTACCAGCAGTCTAGCGGGGGGCACCGGGGAGCTGTATTTT.

About this clonotype: A junction boundary mismatches the germline segment, possibly from a read error. This chain links TRBV11-3 with TRBJ2-1; 11 bases match TRBD2. This CDR3 comprises 16 residues. Germline values: CDR1 SGHNT, CDR2 YENEEA. CDR3: CASGLLGLAGDNEQFF. CDR3 bases: TGTGCCAGCGGCTTACTCGGACTAGCGGGTGACAATGAGCAGTTCTTC. Full variable domain (rest looked up from reference TRBV11-3 and TRBJ2-1): EAGVVQSPRYKIIEKKQPVAFWCNPISGHNTLYWYLQNLGQGPELLIRYENEEAVDDSQLPKDRFSAERLKGVDSTLKIQPAELGDSAVYLCASGLLGLAGDNEQFFGPGTRLTVL.